This TCR beta chain was documented in a study of OX40 agonist ivuxolimab in advanced cancers. General study points: At 0.1 to 3.0 mg/kg and by week 6, CD4+ and CD8+ T cells in the blood had expanded clonally.

Data came from immunoSEQ multiplex PCR; TCRdb stores just in-frame clones and leaves some out. The table has nearly 50,000 clones, around 90% seen once; the top ten hold around 48%. Turning to this clone: Its cognate antigen is unknown.

Germline loops: CDR1 SGHVS, CDR2 FNYEAQ. The J segment lost 3 bases and the V segment lost 5 bases, leaving 4 bases of the junction unmatched. The CDR3 is 13 amino acids. The chain links TRBV7-6 to TRBJ2-7; TRBD1 aligns across 7 bases. The specimen comprised CD4+ or CD8+ T cells sorted from blood, sampled in a trial of the OX40 agonist ivuxolimab. This receptor was obtained from an adult with an advanced solid tumor such as melanoma, head and neck, liver or kidney cancer. As DNA, the CDR3 is TGTGCCAGCAGCCGGGACAGCGGCTACGAGCAGTACTTC. This codes for CASSRDSGYEQYF. The full variable domain, rest sourced from reference TRBV7-6 and TRBJ2-7, is GAGVSQSPRYKVTKRGQDVALRCDPISGHVSLYWYRQALGQGPEFLTYFNYEAQQDKSGLPNDRFSAERPEGSISTLTIQRTEQRDSAMYRCASSRDSGYEQYFGPGTRLTVT.